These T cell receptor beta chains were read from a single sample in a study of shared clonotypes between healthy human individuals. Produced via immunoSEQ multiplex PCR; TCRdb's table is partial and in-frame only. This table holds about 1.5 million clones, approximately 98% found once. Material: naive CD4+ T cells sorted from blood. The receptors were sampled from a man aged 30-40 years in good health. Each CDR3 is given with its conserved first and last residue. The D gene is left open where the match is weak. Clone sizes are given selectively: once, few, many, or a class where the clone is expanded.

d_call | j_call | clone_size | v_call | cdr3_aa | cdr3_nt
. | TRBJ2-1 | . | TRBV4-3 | CASSPQEGINNEQFF | TGCGCCAGCAGCCCCCAGGAGGGTATCAACAATGAGCAGTTCTTC
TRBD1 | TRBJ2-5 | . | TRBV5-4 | CASSFGDRGTETQYF | TGTGCCAGCAGCTTTGGGGACAGGGGAACGGAGACCCAGTACTTC
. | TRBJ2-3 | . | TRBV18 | CASSPPSRDTQYF | TGTGCCAGCTCACCCCCGTCCAGAGATACGCAGTATTTT
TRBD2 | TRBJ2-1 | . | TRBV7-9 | CASSYQGLAGANEQFF | TGTGCCAGCAGCTATCAAGGACTAGCGGGAGCCAATGAGCAGTTCTTC
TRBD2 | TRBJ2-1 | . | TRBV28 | CASSPLAEEQFF | TGTGCCAGCAGCCCTCTAGCGGAAGAGCAGTTCTTC
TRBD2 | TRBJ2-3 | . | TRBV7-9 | CASRHKSGRAGDTQYF | TGTGCCAGCAGACATAAAAGCGGGAGGGCCGGAGATACGCAGTATTTT
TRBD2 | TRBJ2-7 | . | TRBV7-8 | CASSLAPPGTRNYEQYF | TGTGCCAGCAGCTTAGCTCCTCCCGGGACTAGAAACTACGAGCAGTACTTC
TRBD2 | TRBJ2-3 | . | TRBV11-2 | CASRISREGFTDTQYF | TGTGCCAGCCGAATTTCTCGGGAGGGTTTCACAGATACGCAGTATTTT
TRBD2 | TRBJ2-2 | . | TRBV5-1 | CASSPYPGLAGPNTGELFF | TGCGCCAGCAGCCCCTACCCGGGACTAGCGGGACCAAACACCGGGGAGCTGTTTTTT
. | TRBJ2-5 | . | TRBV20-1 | CSGAEETQYF | TGCAGTGGAGCGGAAGAGACCCAGTACTTC
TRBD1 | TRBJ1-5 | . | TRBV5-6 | CASSQTGGRQPQHF | TGTGCCAGCAGCCAGACAGGGGGCAGACAGCCCCAGCATTTT
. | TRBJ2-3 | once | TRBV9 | CASSVGPGEDTQYF | TGTGCCAGCAGCGTAGGCCCGGGGGAGGATACGCAGTATTTT
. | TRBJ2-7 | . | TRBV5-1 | CASSLSAPVDLTYEQYF | TGCGCCAGCAGCTTGTCTGCCCCCGTGGACTTGACCTACGAGCAGTACTTC
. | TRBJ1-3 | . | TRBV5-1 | CASSLDHSGNTIYF | TGCGCCAGCAGCTTGGATCACTCTGGAAACACCATATATTTT
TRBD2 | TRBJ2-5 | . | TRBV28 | CASSSGGSEETQYF | TGTGCCAGCAGTTCGGGGGGGTCTGAAGAGACCCAGTACTTC
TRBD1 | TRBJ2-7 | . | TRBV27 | CASSAHLPGQGGGEQYF | TGTGCCAGCAGTGCACACCTTCCGGGACAGGGAGGTGGCGAGCAGTACTTC
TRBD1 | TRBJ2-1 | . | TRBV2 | CASSFDRGPYNEQFF | TGTGCCAGCAGTTTTGACAGGGGGCCGTACAATGAGCAGTTCTTC
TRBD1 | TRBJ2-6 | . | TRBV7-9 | CASSDRAGANVLTF | TGTGCCAGCAGCGACAGGGCCGGGGCCAACGTCCTGACTTTC
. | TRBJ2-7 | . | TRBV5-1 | CASSWDMYEQYF | TGCGCCAGCAGCTGGGACATGTACGAGCAGTACTTC
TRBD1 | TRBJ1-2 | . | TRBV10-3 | CAISVDRGHGYTF | TGTGCCATCAGTGTAGACAGGGGACATGGCTACACCTTC
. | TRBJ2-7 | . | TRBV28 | CASREGYEQYF | TGTGCCAGCAGGGAGGGCTACGAGCAGTACTTC
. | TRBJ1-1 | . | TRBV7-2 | CASSLGVFTEAFF | TGTGCCAGCAGCTTAGGCGTGTTCACTGAAGCTTTCTTT
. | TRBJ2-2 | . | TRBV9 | CASSVDPRETGELFF | TGTGCCAGCAGCGTAGATCCCAGGGAAACCGGGGAGCTGTTTTTT
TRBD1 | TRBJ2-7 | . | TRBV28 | CASSFRGTGLGQYF | TGTGCCAGCAGTTTCCGTGGGACAGGTCTGGGGCAGTACTTC